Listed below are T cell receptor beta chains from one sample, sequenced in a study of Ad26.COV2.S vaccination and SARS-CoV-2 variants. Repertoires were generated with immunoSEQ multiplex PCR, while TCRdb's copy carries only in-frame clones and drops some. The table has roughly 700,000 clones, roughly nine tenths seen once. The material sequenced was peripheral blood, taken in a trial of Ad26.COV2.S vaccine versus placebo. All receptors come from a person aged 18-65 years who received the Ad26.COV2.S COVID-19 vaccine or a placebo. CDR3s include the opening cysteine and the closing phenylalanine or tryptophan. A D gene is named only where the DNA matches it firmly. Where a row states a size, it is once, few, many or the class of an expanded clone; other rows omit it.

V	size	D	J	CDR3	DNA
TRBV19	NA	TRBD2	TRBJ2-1	CASSIGLAGGDEQFF	TGTGCCAGTAGTATCGGTCTAGCGGGAGGAGATGAGCAGTTCTTC
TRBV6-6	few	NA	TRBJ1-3	CASSYQGPSGNTIYF	TGTGCCAGCAGTTACCAGGGTCCCTCTGGAAACACCATATATTTT
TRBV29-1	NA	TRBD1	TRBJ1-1	CSVFRDRADTEAFF	TGCAGCGTTTTCCGGGACAGGGCGGACACTGAAGCTTTCTTT
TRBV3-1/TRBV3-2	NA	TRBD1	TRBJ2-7	CASSQPDRGYYEQYF	TGTGCCAGCAGCCAACCCGACAGGGGCTACTACGAGCAGTACTTC
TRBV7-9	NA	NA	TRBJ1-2	CASSQPGGIFYGYTF	TGTGCCAGCAGCCAACCCGGAGGCATTTTCTATGGCTACACCTTC
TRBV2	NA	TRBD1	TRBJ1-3	CASSFDRAGNTIYF	TGTGCCAGCAGTTTCGACAGGGCTGGAAACACCATATATTTT
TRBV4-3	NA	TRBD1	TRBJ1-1	CASSHRQGSNTEAFF	TGCGCCAGCAGCCACCGACAGGGGTCGAACACTGAAGCTTTCTTT
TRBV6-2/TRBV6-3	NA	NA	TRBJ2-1	CASSLREQGGTYNEQFF	TGTGCCAGCAGTTTAAGGGAACAGGGGGGGACCTACAATGAGCAGTTCTTC
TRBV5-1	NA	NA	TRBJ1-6	CASSLEGSGSYNSPLHF	TGCGCCAGCAGCTTGGAGGGGAGTGGCTCCTATAATTCACCCCTCCACTTT
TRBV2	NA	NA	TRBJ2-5	CASSESWGQETQYF	TGTGCCAGCAGTGAAAGCTGGGGGCAAGAGACCCAGTACTTC
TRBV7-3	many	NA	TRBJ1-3	CASSPLLSTHSGNTIYF	TGTGCCAGCAGCCCACTCCTTTCCACACACTCTGGAAACACCATATATTTT
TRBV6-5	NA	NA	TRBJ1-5	CASSYRGGNQPQHF	TGTGCCAGCAGTTACCGGGGGGGTAATCAGCCCCAGCATTTT
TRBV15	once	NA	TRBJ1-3	CATSRTAVRTTVGNTIYF	TGTGCCACCAGCAGAACCGCCGTTCGGACCACTGTTGGAAACACCATATATTTT
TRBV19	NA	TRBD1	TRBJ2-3	CASGDRVTDTQYF	TGTGCCAGTGGGGACAGGGTTACAGATACGCAGTATTTT
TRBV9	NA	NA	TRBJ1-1	CASSVGSLNTEAFF	TGTGCCAGCAGCGTAGGCAGCTTGAACACTGAAGCTTTCTTT
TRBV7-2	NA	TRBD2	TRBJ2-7	CASSLAGTSVSYEQYF	TGTGCCAGCAGCTTGGCCGGGACTAGCGTCTCCTACGAGCAGTACTTC
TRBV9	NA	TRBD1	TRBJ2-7	CASSAGQGDSYEQYF	TGTGCCAGCAGCGCCGGACAGGGGGACTCCTACGAGCAGTACTTC
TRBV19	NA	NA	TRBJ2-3	CASAGTFTDTQYF	TGTGCCAGCGCCGGGACTTTCACAGATACGCAGTATTTT
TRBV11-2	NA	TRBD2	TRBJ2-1	CANSFGLAAPGEQFF	TGTGCCAACAGCTTTGGACTAGCGGCTCCTGGGGAACAGTTCTTC
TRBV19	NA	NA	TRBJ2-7	CASSLQGPGLYEQYF	TGTGCCAGTAGTTTACAGGGACCAGGGCTCTACGAGCAGTACTTC
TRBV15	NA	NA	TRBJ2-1	CATSRDRDWRDEQFF	TGTGCCACCAGCAGAGATAGGGACTGGCGTGATGAGCAGTTCTTC
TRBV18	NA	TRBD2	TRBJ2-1	CASSPLVLAGDNEQFF	TGTGCCAGCTCACCCTTAGTACTAGCGGGAGACAATGAGCAGTTCTTC
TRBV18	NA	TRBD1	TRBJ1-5	CASSLTGTVNSNQPQHF	TGTGCCAGCTCACTAACCGGGACAGTAAATAGCAATCAGCCCCAGCATTTT
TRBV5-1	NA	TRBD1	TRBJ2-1	CASSIQNRDRGGEQFF	TGCGCCAGCAGCATTCAGAACCGGGACAGGGGCGGTGAGCAGTTCTTC
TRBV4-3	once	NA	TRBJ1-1	CASSPGLLNTEAFF	TGCGCCAGCAGCCCGGGTTTGCTGAACACTGAAGCTTTCTTT
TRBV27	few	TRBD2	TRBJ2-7	CASSLTSGRNEQYF	TGTGCCAGCAGTTTGACTAGCGGGAGGAACGAGCAGTACTTC
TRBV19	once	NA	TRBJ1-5	CASSITWNQPQHF	TGTGCCAGTAGTATAACTTGGAATCAGCCCCAGCATTTT
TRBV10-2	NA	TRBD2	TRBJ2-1	CASKKRDPNEQFF	TGCGCCAGCAAAAAGCGGGATCCCAATGAGCAGTTCTTC
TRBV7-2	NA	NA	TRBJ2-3	CASSLAISGNTQYF	TGTGCCAGCAGCTTAGCGATAAGTGGGAATACGCAGTATTTT
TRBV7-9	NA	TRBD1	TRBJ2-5	CASSARQGALQETQYF	TGTGCCAGCAGCGCCCGTCAGGGGGCTCTCCAAGAGACCCAGTACTTC
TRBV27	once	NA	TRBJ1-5	CASSLKAGWNQPQHF	TGTGCCAGCAGTTTGAAGGCCGGGTGGAATCAGCCCCAGCATTTT
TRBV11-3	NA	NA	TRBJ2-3	CASSKGAAGQYF	TGTGCCAGCAGCAAGGGAGCGGCCGGGCAGTATTTT
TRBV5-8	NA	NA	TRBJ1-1	CASRRDAMNTEAFF	TGTGCCAGCAGGCGGGACGCGATGAACACTGAAGCTTTCTTT
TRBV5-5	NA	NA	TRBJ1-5	CASSVDGGQPQHF	TGTGCCAGCAGCGTTGACGGTGGGCAGCCCCAGCATTTT
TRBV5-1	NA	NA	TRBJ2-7	CASRRDSYEQYF	TGCGCCAGCAGGAGGGACTCCTACGAGCAGTACTTC
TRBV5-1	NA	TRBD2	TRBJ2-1	CASSLKVVELAGNNEQFF	TGCGCCAGCAGCTTGAAGGTCGTAGAACTAGCGGGGAACAATGAGCAGTTCTTC
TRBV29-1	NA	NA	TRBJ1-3	CSVDSSGNTIYF	TGCAGCGTTGACAGTAGTGGAAACACCATATATTTT
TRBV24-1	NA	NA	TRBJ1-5	CATSDLQSNQPQHF	TGTGCCACCAGTGATTTGCAGAGCAATCAGCCCCAGCATTTT
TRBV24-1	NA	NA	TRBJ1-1	CATSGANTEAFF	TGTGCCACCAGTGGAGCGAACACTGAAGCTTTCTTT
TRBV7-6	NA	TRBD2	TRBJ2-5	CASSSLSGTSGWETQYF	TGTGCCAGCAGCTCTCTATCCGGGACTAGCGGTTGGGAGACCCAGTACTTC
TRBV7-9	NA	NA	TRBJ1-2	CASSLGIGEVYGYTF	TGTGCCAGCAGCTTAGGCATAGGAGAGGTCTATGGCTACACCTTC
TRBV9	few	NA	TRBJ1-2	CASTTTTLSVGYTF	TGTGCCAGCACAACAACGACACTTTCGGTTGGCTACACCTTC
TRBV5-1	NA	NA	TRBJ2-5	CASSTGTYALRETQYF	TGCGCCAGCAGCACCGGGACTTATGCGCTTAGGGAGACCCAGTACTTC
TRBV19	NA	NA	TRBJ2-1	CASSMGEETYNEQFF	TGTGCCAGTAGTATGGGGGAGGAGACCTACAATGAGCAGTTCTTC
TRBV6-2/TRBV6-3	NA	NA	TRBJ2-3	CASSPPGGYTDTQYF	TGTGCCAGCAGTCCCCCGGGGGGCTACACAGATACGCAGTATTTT
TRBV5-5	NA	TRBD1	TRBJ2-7	CASSLGQGHDEQYF	TGTGCCAGCAGCTTGGGACAGGGGCATGACGAGCAGTACTTC
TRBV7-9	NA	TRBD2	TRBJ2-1	CASSPPTGTSPNEQFF	TGTGCCAGCAGCCCCCCGACCGGGACTAGCCCCAATGAGCAGTTCTTC
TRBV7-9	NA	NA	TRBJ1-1	CASSFLEAFF	TGTGCCAGCAGCTTCCTTGAAGCTTTCTTT
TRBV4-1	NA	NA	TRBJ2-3	CASSQLGTDTQYF	TGCGCCAGCAGCCAATTGGGCACAGATACGCAGTATTTT
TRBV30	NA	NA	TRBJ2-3	CAWSVLVTDTQYF	TGTGCCTGGAGTGTCCTCGTTACAGATACGCAGTATTTT
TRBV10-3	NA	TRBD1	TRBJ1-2	CAISEGTGYSIGF	TGTGCCATCAGCGAAGGGACAGGGTATTCTATCGGGTTC
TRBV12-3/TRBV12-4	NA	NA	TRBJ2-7	CASSSTLSYEQYF	TGTGCCAGCAGTTCTACCCTGAGCTACGAGCAGTACTTC
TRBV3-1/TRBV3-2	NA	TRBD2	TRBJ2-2	CASSPLVGGAAGELFF	TGTGCCAGCAGCCCTTTGGTCGGGGGGGCCGCCGGGGAGCTGTTTTTT
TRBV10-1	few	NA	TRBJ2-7	CASRATRGYEQYF	TGCGCCAGCAGGGCGACTAGAGGATACGAGCAGTACTTC
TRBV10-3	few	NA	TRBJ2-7	CAIRDTETYEQYF	TGTGCCATACGGGACACAGAGACCTACGAGCAGTACTTC
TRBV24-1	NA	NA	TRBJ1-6	CATSDSAYNSPLHF	TGTGCCACCAGTGATTCAGCCTATAATTCACCCCTCCACTTT
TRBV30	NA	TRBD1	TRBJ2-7	CAWSVDRGLYEQYF	TGTGCCTGGAGTGTGGACAGGGGGCTCTACGAGCAGTACTTC